The TCR beta chain under discussion was sequenced for a study of blood T cell repertoires in COVID-19 (TCRdb year 2020). Broadly, across the study: Collaborator samples came from the United States, Italy and Spain and covered acute and convalescent phases of COVID-19. The sample metadata nearly always contained a de-identified subject ID, COVID-19 status, age in years and sex. Samples came from the ongoing ImmuneRACE study (first 160 participants) plus 1,254 subjects from 6 global collaborators. The repertoires were released in a freely available public database intended as a resource for research on the immune response to SARS-CoV-2. Where available, HLA class I and class II types were taken from metadata supplied by the sample provider and were not determined by assay-based typing. The prospective study material was composed of cDNA or gDNA derived from T cells, B-cell-depleted T cells, or PBMCs. Subjects who had been exposed to COVID-19, were actively infected with it, or had recovered from it provided the deeply sampled blood TCRbeta repertoires that made up the dataset. What the authors observed across the whole study: The amount of clinical and demographic metadata varied by source and participant and was provided uncurated.

Whole blood was collected in K2EDTA tubes by collaborating institutions according to the institutions' own protocols. For TCRbeta analysis, collaborator samples were shipped as frozen whole blood, as isolated PBMCs, or as DNA extracted from either sample type. As regards this clone: Its target antigen remains unknown. No clone much larger than this one lies a single base away; base qualities are absent.

The immunoSEQ Assay, a bias-controlled multiplex PCR, was used to amplify TCRbeta CDR3 regions from genomic DNA. The source study handled its data this way. The number of nucleated cells in each sample was estimated from the amplification of reference gene primers within the assay. To quantify the absolute abundance of each unique TCRbeta CDR3 rearrangement, sequence reads were collapsed and filtered. For each sample, productive Simpson clonality was calculated as the square root of Simpson's diversity index over productive rearrangements. Not all clones reach the TCRdb copy of this immuneACCESS table, which keeps in-frame sequences only. Checked studies attribute under half of the gap to unresolved V genes and leave the rest unexplained. V, J and clone size reflect that table, while D and trimming were determined from the DNA. This sample comprises about 40,000 clones, approximately 90% of them detected only once. The ten largest clones take up more than 2% of the sample.

Per the germline V gene, WSHSY is the CDR1 and SAAADI is the CDR2. Spanning cysteine to phenylalanine, the CDR3 consists of 15 amino acids. The entry retains the CDR3 DNA only, 45 bases that are in frame from base 1. For this chain, trimming is 8 bases at the V end and 1 base at the J end, and the number of junction bases without a gene match is 7. The source material was peripheral blood. Recombination linked TRBV10-2 to TRBJ2-1; 8 nucleotides in the junction match TRBD1. The TCR originated in a human donor in a cohort sampled during active COVID-19. The CDR3 protein sequence reads: CASRNDRGSYNEQFF. The bases read TGCGCCAGCCGTAACGACAGGGGTTCCTACAATGAGCAGTTCTTC.